The next 9 T cell receptor beta chains were all read from a single sample in a study of patients and donors after allogeneic stem cell transplantation. From the RT-PCR reads, TCRdb called clonotypes with MiXCR, one entry per CDR3 protein. Among roughly 940,000 distinct CDR3 sequences, roughly 18% were seen once, and the ten largest hold around 6%. The sample was blood, either unsorted or a sorted T cell fraction (not recorded which). The receptors derive from a human donor who was either an allogeneic HSCT recipient or a stem cell or donor lymphocyte infusion donor (not recorded which). It is not recorded whose cells these are; they may come from a transplant donor.

The chain employs TRBV5-1 and TRBJ2-7; 9 nucleotides agree with TRBD2. The CDR3 is 16 amino acids. V was pared by 1 base and J by 0 bases, with 5 bases of the junction left unmatched. CDR1 and CDR2 (germline): SGHRS, YFSETQ. CDR3 nucleotides: TGCGCCAGCAGCTTGTGGGCTAGCGGGGACTCCTACGAGCAGTACTTC. It encodes CASSLWASGDSYEQYF.

The chain recombines TRBV2 with TRBJ2-7; D uncertain. Germline values: CDR1 SNHLY, CDR2 FYNNEI. V dropped 4 bases and J dropped 6 bases, with 13 bases sitting between them. CDR3 size: 13 residues. The CDR3 DNA reads TGTGCCAGCAGTGTTAAAGGCCCCAGCGAGCAGTACTTC. This sequence encodes CASSVKGPSEQYF.

The V and J genes are TRBV12-3 or TRBV12-4 and TRBJ2-3, with D perhaps assigned TRBD1 or TRBD2 (5 bases each). The CDR3 runs 12 residues. Trimming stripped 7 bases from V and 2 bases from J, with 7 bases between. CDR3 nucleotide sequence: TGTGCCAGCATGGGGGACACAGATACGCAGTATTTT. Protein product: CASMGDTDTQYF.

This chain uses TRBV5-1 with TRBJ2-1; maybe TRBD1 (6 bases). Germline V lookup: CDR1 SGHRS, CDR2 YFSETQ. The ends were cut back, 8 bases at V and 3 bases at J, with 21 bases in the middle. The length of the CDR3 is 16 residues. In DNA, the CDR3 is TGCGCCAGTACCTCCAGGGGCGGGCTGAACTACAATGAGCAGTTCTTC. Translation: CASTSRGGLNYNEQFF.

This clonotype was counted a few times. V gene TRBV4-2 combines with J gene TRBJ2-7; 9 bases line up with TRBD2. V was clipped by 3 bases and J by 2 bases; unmatched bases: 8. The CDR3 is 16 amino acids. Germline V gives CDR1 LGHNA, CDR2 YNFKEQ. CDR3 in DNA: TGTGCCAGCAGCCAGATATCTAGCGGGGTAACCTACGAGCAGTACTTC. Protein: CASSQISSGVTYEQYF.

This chain joins TRBV27 and TRBJ1-2; a possible D gene is TRBD1 (5 bases). V shed 7 bases and J shed 8 bases, with 20 bases lying between them. The CDR3 has 14 amino acids. CDR1 is MNHEY and CDR2 is SMNVEV in the germline V gene (reference sequence). The CDR3 loop reads CASTSGGTTGGYTF. In nucleotides, the CDR3 is TGTGCCAGCACCTCTGGGGGAACTACGGGAGGCTACACCTTC.

The chain joins TRBV20-1 to TRBJ2-3; TRBD2 matches at 11 bases. Per the germline V gene, CDR1 is DFQATT and CDR2 is SNEGSKA (reference sequence). This CDR3 has 15 residues. Trimming took 3 bases from V and 10 from J; bases not matched to a gene: 12. The CDR3 sequence: CSASLSSGGLVAQYF. The CDR3 DNA reads TGCAGTGCTAGTTTATCTAGCGGGGGGTTAGTAGCGCAGTATTTT.

Ten or more counts support this clonotype. The chain employs TRBV20-1 and TRBJ1-5; D is uncertain. The ends were cut back, 4 bases at V and 2 bases at J, with 18 bases in the middle. The V gene's germline CDR1 is DFQATT and CDR2 SNEGSKA (reference sequence). The CDR3 contains 16 residues. The CDR3 DNA reads TGCAGTGCTACGTATTTGGGAGTGAGTGGCAATCAGCCCCAGCATTTT. Protein sequence: CSATYLGVSGNQPQHF.

This clonotype was detected only a few times. The V gene is TRBV5-5, the J gene TRBJ2-7; no clear D. Trimming left V 3 bases short and J 1 base short, with 8 bases between. Germline lookup yields CDR1 SGHKS and CDR2 YYEKEE (reference sequence). The CDR3 runs to 13 residues. In nucleotides, the CDR3 is TGTGCCAGCAGCTGGGCCGTATCCTACGAGCAGTACTTC. This gives the protein CASSWAVSYEQYF.